This TCR beta chain was documented in a study of Graves' ophthalmopathy and Graves' hyperthyroidism. In the study overall: No progression to ophthalmopathy over 18 months defined stable hyperthyroidism.

The study's findings and limits: Using 13 signatures, a model distinguished ophthalmopathy from stable hyperthyroidism, reaching about 89% sensitivity and 81.08% specificity. Appearing in blood as well were most expanded thyroid clonotypes above 0.001 frequency.

CDR3 regions of TCR beta were amplified from RNA transcripts. First-round RT-PCR relied on HTBI primers, and a second-round multiplex PCR came next. TCRdb analysed the multiplex PCR reads with MiXCR anew, one entry per CDR3 protein. The sample lists 500,000 to 600,000 distinct CDR3 sequences, under 45% occurring once. In this sample, this clonotype turned up many times. Its antigen is still unknown. Other autoimmune diseases, uncontrolled infections, pregnancy or lactation led to the exclusion of patients. The V gene's germline CDR1 is DFQATT and CDR2 SNEGSKA (reference sequence). J was trimmed by 0 bases and V by 5 bases; bases with no gene match: 6. This CDR3 spans 14 amino acids.

The receptor was isolated from an adult man with Graves' hyperthyroidism. The chain carries TRBV20-1 and TRBJ1-2, with 7 bases identical to TRBD1. Sequencing input: peripheral blood or thyroid tissue (not recorded which). The CDR3 here is CSAARDSPNYGYTF. The CDR3 DNA is TGCAGTGCTGCCAGGGACAGCCCTAACTATGGCTACACCTTC.